Below, 25 T cell receptor beta chains from the same sample are listed, as sequenced in a study of CD8+ T cells in alopecia areata. Treatment meaning: oral pan-JAK inhibitor, 5-10 mg twice daily. Isolated RNA was reverse transcribed into cDNA used as the sequencing template. Produced via immunoSEQ multiplex PCR; TCRdb's table is partial and in-frame only. The sample consists of some 150,000 clones, around 50% of them appearing once. The sequences come from CD8+ T cells sorted from blood, collected at week 4, from a patient treated with tofacitinib. These receptors all come from a human donor with alopecia areata.

The V and J genes are TRBV7-9 and TRBJ1-1; D gene ambiguous. The CDR3 has 13 amino acids. Germline V gives CDR1 SEHNR, CDR2 FQNEAQ (reference sequence). The V gene lost 6 bases and the J gene lost 1 base, with 9 bases spanning the gap. CDR3 DNA: TGTGCCAGCAGATCGACTGAGAACACTGAAGCTTTCTTT. Translation gives CASRSTENTEAFF.

Note on this clone: Distinct nucleotide sequences in the sample also encode this CDR3. The chain carries TRBV7-9 and TRBJ1-5; perhaps TRBD1 as D (5 bases). This CDR3 contains 16 residues. V was clipped by 6 bases and J by 5 bases, with 20 bases between them. The germline V gene encodes CDR1 SEHNR and CDR2 FQNEAQ (reference sequence). The CDR3 protein is CASSSGLLLGDQPQHF. DNA of the CDR3: TGTGCCAGCAGTTCGGGACTTTTGCTGGGAGATCAGCCCCAGCATTTT.

The gene calls are TRBV4-1 and TRBJ2-7, with TRBD2 identical over 10 bases. J was trimmed by 2 bases and V by 1 base; bases with no gene match: 5. CDR3 size: 16 residues. Germline V CDR1 and CDR2: MGHRA, YSYEKL. The DNA of the CDR3 is TGCGCCAGCAGCCAAGTCCCTAGCGGGGGACCCTACGAGCAGTACTTC. It yields the protein CASSQVPSGGPYEQYF.

This clone was detected many times. This chain joins TRBV6-6 and TRBJ2-1; 11 bases align to TRBD2. After removal of 6 bases from V and 9 bases from J, the junction contained 4 bases not matched to a gene. CDR1 is MNHNY, CDR2 SVGAGI, per germline (reference sequence). The CDR3 is 13 residues long. The CDR3 reads CASRPTSGAEQFF. The CDR3 coding sequence is TGTGCCAGCAGGCCGACTAGCGGGGCTGAGCAGTTCTTC.

V and J are TRBV9 and TRBJ2-1; D possibly corresponds to TRBD1 (5 bases). Trimming cost V 7 bases and J 10 bases, with 15 bases left between them. This CDR3 is 12 amino acids long. Germline loops: CDR1 SGDLS, CDR2 YYNGEE. The CDR3 here is CASGPKGREQFF. CDR3 coding DNA: TGTGCCAGCGGCCCTAAGGGGCGGGAGCAGTTCTTC.

The chain uses TRBV5-4 and TRBJ2-7; D unresolved. Trimming cost V 4 bases and J 5 bases, with 16 bases left between them. Germline V gives CDR1 SGHNT, CDR2 YYREEE (reference sequence). The length of the CDR3 is 14 residues. CDR3: CASSLGSPLDEQYF. CDR3 coding DNA: TGTGCCAGCAGCCTCGGATCCCCTCTTGACGAGCAGTACTTC.

This clone was counted ten times or more. The V call is TRBV7-2, the J call TRBJ1-1; D call uncertain. The CDR3 is made up of 13 amino acids. Germline values: CDR1 SGHTA, CDR2 FQGNSA. Trimming removed 2 bases at V and 1 base at J, with 5 bases between. DNA of the CDR3: TGTGCCAGCAGCTTAATGGGGAACACTGAAGCTTTCTTT. Translated: CASSLMGNTEAFF.

This clone turned up a few times. The chain joins TRBV7-6 to TRBJ2-1, with D perhaps matching TRBD1 (5 bases). Germline V gene lookup returns CDR1 SGHVS and CDR2 FNYEAQ. Trimming cost V 1 base and J 8 bases, with 12 bases left between them. The CDR3 extends over 14 amino acids. CDR3 sequence: CASSLGGPVDEQFF. The CDR3 nucleotides read TGTGCCAGCAGCTTAGGGGGCCCGGTAGATGAGCAGTTCTTC. Supplemented by reference TRBV7-6 and TRBJ2-1, the full variable domain reads GAGVSQSPRYKVTKRGQDVALRCDPISGHVSLYWYRQALGQGPEFLTYFNYEAQQDKSGLPNDRFSAERPEGSISTLTIQRTEQRDSAMYRCASSLGGPVDEQFFGPGTRLTVL.

The rearrangement uses TRBV6-5 and TRBJ2-2; no firm D call. CDR1 MNHEY and CDR2 SVGAGI come from the germline V gene. This CDR3 has 15 amino acids. Between the trimmed V and J ends, which lost 2 bases and 0 bases, there was a span of 7 bases. Written as DNA, the CDR3 is TGTGCCAGCAGTTACGGGGTGACGAACACCGGGGAGCTGTTTTTT. Protein sequence: CASSYGVTNTGELFF.

The rearrangement joins TRBV30 to TRBJ2-7, with D tentatively TRBD2 (5 bases). The CDR3 extends over 14 amino acids. The germline V gene has CDR1 GTSNPN and CDR2 SVGIG (reference sequence). V gave up 4 bases and J gave up 2 bases, with 15 bases separating them. The CDR3 DNA reads TGTGCCTGGACTCTTGGAGGATACCCCTACGAGCAGTACTTC. Protein sequence: CAWTLGGYPYEQYF.

The V gene is TRBV5-6, the J gene TRBJ2-7; 7 nucleotides match TRBD1. V was pared by 4 bases and J by 6 bases, with 7 bases of the junction left unmatched. The CDR3 covers 13 residues. Germline lookup yields CDR1 SGHDT and CDR2 YYEEEE. The CDR3 region is CASSVNRGLEQYF. The DNA of the CDR3 is TGTGCCAGCAGCGTAAACAGGGGTCTCGAGCAGTACTTC. The variable domain in full, with the rest retrieved from reference TRBV5-6 and TRBJ2-7, is DAGVTQSPTHLIKTRGQQVTLRCSPKSGHDTVSWYQQALGQGPQFIFQYYEEEERQRGNFPDRFSGHQFPNYSSELNVNALLLGDSALYLCASSVNRGLEQYFGPGTRLTVT.

This clone has only a few counts. CDR3 coding DNA: TGTGCCAGTAGTCCCGAGAGGACGTTGGTCCCGCTCACTGAAGCTTTCTTT. This translates into CASSPERTLVPLTEAFF. V and J are TRBV19 and TRBJ1-1, with no clear D. This CDR3 contains 17 residues. Germline CDR1 is LNHDA and CDR2 is SQIVND (reference sequence). With 5 bases removed from V and 4 bases from J, the gap between germline ends came to 23 bases.

The V gene is TRBV10-3, the J gene TRBJ2-7, with 8 bases matching TRBD2. Germline V gene lookup returns CDR1 ENHRY and CDR2 SYGVKD. This CDR3 is 15 amino acids long. The J segment lost 6 bases and the V segment lost 6 bases, leaving 13 bases of the junction unmatched. CDR3 coding DNA: TGTGCCATCAGCTCCTACGAAGCGGGGGAGCTCGAGCAGTACTTC. It codes for CAISSYEAGELEQYF.

The chain joins TRBV19 to TRBJ1-4, with TRBD1 matching 7 bases. The germline CDR1 and CDR2 sequences are LNHDA and SQIVND (reference sequence). The CDR3 sequence is 15 residues long. V shed 7 bases, J shed 4 bases, and the junction held 9 bases outside the gene matches. As DNA, the CDR3 is TGTGCCAGTACCCCTGACAGGGAAGATAATGAAAAACTGTTTTTT. Its protein product is CASTPDREDNEKLFF.

The chain has TRBV13 and TRBJ2-7, with D tentatively TRBD2 (5 bases). This CDR3 region has 15 residues. Germline loops: CDR1 PRHDT, CDR2 FYEKMQ (reference sequence). V lost 5 bases to trimming and J lost 5 bases, with 19 bases between them. CDR3 sequence: CASSALPLAGDEQYF. Here the CDR3 DNA reads TGTGCCAGCAGCGCCCTCCCCCTAGCTGGCGACGAGCAGTACTTC.

The count of this clone is one. V gene TRBV13 combines with J gene TRBJ2-2; D gene ambiguous. The germline V gene encodes CDR1 PRHDT and CDR2 FYEKMQ (reference sequence). V lost 4 bases to trimming and J lost 2 bases, with 11 bases between them. The CDR3 spans 15 residues. The CDR3 is CASSSTDFNTGELFF. The CDR3 DNA follows: TGTGCCAGCAGCTCAACAGACTTTAACACCGGGGAGCTGTTTTTT.

In this sample, this clone turned up a few times. For the CDR3, the DNA is TGTGCCAGCAGCACGGACGGATCCTACGAGCAGTACTTC. Protein sequence: CASSTDGSYEQYF. The V call is TRBV7-9, the J call TRBJ2-7; D is uncertain. V was pared by 5 bases and J by 1 base, with 9 bases between. The CDR3 is 13 amino acids. CDR1 and CDR2 (germline): SEHNR, FQNEAQ (reference sequence). Full variable domain (remainder filled in from reference TRBV7-9 and TRBJ2-7): DTGVSQNPRHKITKRGQNVTFRCDPISEHNRLYWYRQTLGQGPEFLTYFQNEAQLEKSRLLSDRFSAERPKGSFSTLEIQRTEQGDSAMYLCASSTDGSYEQYFGPGTRLTVT.

J is TRBJ2-3 and V is TRBV7-2; no clear D. This CDR3 has 12 amino acids. CDR1 and CDR2 from the germline V gene are SGHTA and FQGNSA. V shed 1 base and J shed 5 bases, with 4 bases lying between them. The CDR3, as DNA: TGTGCCAGCAGCTTAGACGGAGATACGCAGTATTTT. It codes for CASSLDGDTQYF.

The chain recombines TRBV27 with TRBJ1-1, with D hard to call. V lost 6 bases and J 4 bases, leaving 9 bases between the germline ends. Looked up from germline, CDR1 is MNHEY and CDR2 is SMNVEV (reference sequence). This CDR3 contains 12 residues. CDR3 residues: CASRAGSTEAFF. The CDR3, as DNA: TGTGCCAGCAGAGCGGGTAGCACTGAAGCTTTCTTT.

This clone was found a few times. The J gene is TRBJ2-7, the V gene TRBV4-1; no reliable D call. Trimming cost V 0 bases and J 3 bases, with 12 bases left between them. From germline, CDR1 is MGHRA and CDR2 YSYEKL. This CDR3 comprises 15 residues. CDR3 sequence (DNA): TGCGCCAGCAGCCAAGACATCGACACCTTCTACGAGCAGTACTTC. It encodes CASSQDIDTFYEQYF.

The V and J genes are TRBV30 and TRBJ2-3, with D possibly matching TRBD1 (5 bases). Germline loops: CDR1 GTSNPN, CDR2 SVGIG (reference sequence). The V gene lost 6 bases and the J gene lost 0 bases, with 16 bases spanning the gap. This CDR3 is 15 amino acids long. The CDR3 DNA follows: TGTGCCTGCCAGCTCTTAGGGGCTAGCACAGATACGCAGTATTTT. Amino acids: CACQLLGASTDTQYF.

V gene TRBV4-3 combines with J gene TRBJ2-7; the D gene could be TRBD1 or TRBD2 (5 bases each). V was clipped by 1 base and J by 2 bases, with 12 bases between them. CDR1 is LGHNA, CDR2 YSLEER, per germline. The CDR3 loop spans 15 amino acids. The DNA of the CDR3 is TGCGCCAGCAGCCAAGTAACGGGGCCCGCCTACGAGCAGTACTTC. It translates to CASSQVTGPAYEQYF.

The V and J genes are TRBV2 and TRBJ2-6; D is unresolved. V was shortened by 2 bases and J by 0 bases, with 14 bases between the two germline ends. Germline V gives CDR1 SNHLY, CDR2 FYNNEI. CDR3 size: 18 residues. CDR3 DNA: TGTGCCAGCAGTGAATGGAAGCAGGATATCTCTGGGGCCAACGTCCTGACTTTC. Encoded protein: CASSEWKQDISGANVLTF. Looking up the rest from reference TRBV2 and TRBJ2-6 gives the full variable domain: EPEVTQTPSHQVTQMGQEVILRCVPISNHLYFYWYRQILGQKVEFLVSFYNNEISEKSEIFDDQFSVERPDGSNFTLKIRSTKLEDSAMYFCASSEWKQDISGANVLTFGAGSRLTVL.

The V and J genes are TRBV29-1 and TRBJ2-7, with TRBD1 identical over 8 bases. From germline, CDR1 is SQVTM and CDR2 ANQGSEA. This CDR3 has 13 residues. V was pared by 1 base and J by 3 bases, with 2 bases of the junction left unmatched. DNA for the CDR3: TGCAGCGTTGAAGCAGGGACAGGCTACGAGCAGTACTTC. Residues: CSVEAGTGYEQYF.

This clone was seen a few times. V is TRBV11-2 and J is TRBJ2-3; D is ambiguous. Germline V gives CDR1 SGHAT, CDR2 FQNNGV. V shed 1 base and J shed 4 bases, with 9 bases lying between them. This CDR3 spans 14 amino acids. CDR3 loop: CASSLASPADTQYF. The DNA of the CDR3 is TGTGCCAGCAGCTTAGCCTCCCCCGCAGATACGCAGTATTTT.